The rows below give T cell receptor beta chains drawn from one sample of a study of shared clonotypes between healthy human individuals. Only in-frame clones appear in the TCRdb table, and some are missing; sequencing was by immunoSEQ multiplex PCR. Here the sample spans over a million clones, around four fifths being singletons. What was sequenced was memory CD4+ T cells sorted from blood. Receptors were obtained from a man between 18 and 35 years old in good health. The CDR3 runs from the conserved cysteine through the conserved F or W. Each record gives: clone size, V gene, J gene, D gene, CDR3 DNA, CDR3 protein. A D gene is named only where the DNA matches it firmly. Clone size is shown for a subset of rows, as once, few, many or a class of expanded clone.

>NA|TRBV6-5|TRBJ1-1|NA
TGTGCCAGCAGTTATCCAACTGAAGCTTTCTTT
CASSYPTEAFF
>NA|TRBV28|TRBJ1-5|NA
TGTGCCAGCAGCACCAGCGGACGGCTTAGCAATCAGCCCCAGCATTTT
CASSTSGRLSNQPQHF
>few|TRBV27|TRBJ1-2|NA
TGTGCCAGCAGCCTCAGGGGCTACTATGGCTACACCTTC
CASSLRGYYGYTF
>NA|TRBV11-2|TRBJ1-2|NA
TGTGCCAGCAGCACTACAGTAGGATGGAACTATGGCTACACCTTC
CASSTTVGWNYGYTF
>once|TRBV7-8|TRBJ2-7|TRBD2
TGTGCCAGCAGCTTAGATCGACTAGCGAGTTCCTACGAGCAGTACTTC
CASSLDRLASSYEQYF
>NA|TRBV5-1|TRBJ2-2|NA
TGCGCCAGCCTACTGACAGCGAACACCGGGGAGCTGTTTTTT
CASLLTANTGELFF
>NA|TRBV4-1|TRBJ2-1|NA
TGCGCCAGCAGCCCCCCACCGGCCTACAATGAGCAGTTCTTC
CASSPPPAYNEQFF
>NA|TRBV5-4|TRBJ2-2|NA
TGTGCCAGCAGCTTGGCGAGGGGCCCCGGGGAGCTGTTTTTT
CASSLARGPGELFF
>NA|TRBV19|TRBJ2-2|NA
TGTGCCAGTAGTATTCAAGCGGGTACCGGGGAGCTGTTTTTT
CASSIQAGTGELFF
>few|TRBV6-1|TRBJ1-4|NA
TGTGCCAGCAGTGAACCGGGAGTCATCAATGAAAAACTGTTTTTT
CASSEPGVINEKLFF
>once|TRBV15|TRBJ2-3|NA
TGTGCCACCAGCGGTCCCCGCCGGGGCACAGATACGCAGTATTTT
CATSGPRRGTDTQYF
>many|TRBV7-8|TRBJ1-2|TRBD1
TGTGCCAGCAGCCGGGGACAGGGAAACTATGGCTACACCTTC
CASSRGQGNYGYTF
>NA|TRBV25-1|TRBJ2-1|TRBD2
TGTGCCAGCAGTGAGGTCGGGGGGGCCTACAATGAGCAGTTCTTC
CASSEVGGAYNEQFF
>NA|TRBV21-1|TRBJ2-3|NA
TGTGCCAGCACCCCTCTCGCTAGCGGGAACGGTACCACAGATACGCAGTATTTT
CASTPLASGNGTTDTQYF
>NA|TRBV7-2|TRBJ2-3|TRBD2
TGTGCCAGCAGCTTAGATGCGGGGGGCTTAGATACGCAGTATTTT
CASSLDAGGLDTQYF
>NA|TRBV6-4|TRBJ2-1|NA
TGTGCCAGCAGTGAAGCGTCAAGCTCCTACAATGAGCAGTTCTTC
CASSEASSSYNEQFF
>NA|TRBV27|TRBJ2-7|NA
TGTGCCAGCAGCCCAAGGACAGCCTACGAGCAGTACTTC
CASSPRTAYEQYF